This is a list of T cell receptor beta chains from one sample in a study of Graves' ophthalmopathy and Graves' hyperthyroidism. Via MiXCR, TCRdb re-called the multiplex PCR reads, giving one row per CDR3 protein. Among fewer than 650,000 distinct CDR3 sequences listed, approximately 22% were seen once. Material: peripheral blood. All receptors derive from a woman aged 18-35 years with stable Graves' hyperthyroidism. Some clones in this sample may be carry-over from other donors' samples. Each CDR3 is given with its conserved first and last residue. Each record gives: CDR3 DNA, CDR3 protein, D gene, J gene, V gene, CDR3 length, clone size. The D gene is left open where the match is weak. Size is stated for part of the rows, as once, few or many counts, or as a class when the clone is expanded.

CDR3 DNA: TGCAGTGCTCACTTTGTCCAAGAGACCCAGTACTTC
CDR3 protein: CSAHFVQETQYF
D gene: .
J gene: TRBJ2-5
V gene: TRBV20-1
CDR3 length: 12
clone size: .

CDR3 DNA: TGTGCCAGCAGTTCCTCGGGACAGGGCATGCACGAGCAGTACTTC
CDR3 protein: CASSSSGQGMHEQYF
D gene: TRBD1
J gene: TRBJ2-7
V gene: TRBV28
CDR3 length: 15
clone size: many

CDR3 DNA: TGTGCCAGCAGCGGGGGACTGTATAATTCACCCCTCCACTTT
CDR3 protein: CASSGGLYNSPLHF
D gene: .
J gene: TRBJ1-6
V gene: TRBV6-1
CDR3 length: 14
clone size: many

CDR3 DNA: TGTGCCAGCAGTGAAGTGGAAGGCTATGGCTACACCTTC
CDR3 protein: CASSEVEGYGYTF
D gene: .
J gene: TRBJ1-2
V gene: TRBV6-1
CDR3 length: 13
clone size: many

CDR3 DNA: TGTGCCAGCAGCGTGGACAGGCCGTTTGAAGCTTTCTTT
CDR3 protein: CASSVDRPFEAFF
D gene: TRBD1
J gene: TRBJ1-1
V gene: TRBV28
CDR3 length: 13
clone size: .

CDR3 DNA: TGTGCCAGTACCCAACAGGGGATAGACGGCTACACCTTC
CDR3 protein: CASTQQGIDGYTF
D gene: TRBD1
J gene: TRBJ1-2
V gene: TRBV19
CDR3 length: 13
clone size: many

CDR3 DNA: TGCGCCAGCAGCCATCGGGGACAGGGCCCTCTCGAGCAGTACTTC
CDR3 protein: CASSHRGQGPLEQYF
D gene: TRBD1
J gene: TRBJ2-7
V gene: TRBV5-1
CDR3 length: 15
clone size: .

CDR3 DNA: TGTGCCAGCACCGATACCGGGGGGGGCTACGAGCAGTACTTC
CDR3 protein: CASTDTGGGYEQYF
D gene: TRBD2
J gene: TRBJ2-7
V gene: TRBV6-2/TRBV6-3
CDR3 length: 14
clone size: many

CDR3 DNA: TGTGCCAGCAGAAACGGCGGGACCCAGTACTTC
CDR3 protein: CASRNGGTQYF
D gene: .
J gene: TRBJ2-5
V gene: TRBV6-2/TRBV6-3
CDR3 length: 11
clone size: many

CDR3 DNA: TGTGCCAGCAGTTGGACAGTTGGCAATCAGCCCCAGCATTTT
CDR3 protein: CASSWTVGNQPQHF
D gene: .
J gene: TRBJ1-5
V gene: TRBV6-2/TRBV6-3
CDR3 length: 14
clone size: .

CDR3 DNA: TGTGCCAGCAGCGTAGAGGGGAACCCCTACGAGCAGTACTTC
CDR3 protein: CASSVEGNPYEQYF
D gene: .
J gene: TRBJ2-7
V gene: TRBV9
CDR3 length: 14
clone size: few

CDR3 DNA: TGTGCCAGCAGCCTCCCGATGCGGGAGTCCTCCTACGAGCAGTACTTC
CDR3 protein: CASSLPMRESSYEQYF
D gene: TRBD2
J gene: TRBJ2-7
V gene: TRBV5-6
CDR3 length: 16
clone size: .

CDR3 DNA: TGTGCCAGCAGCCAAGATTCCAGGGGGTATAGCAATCAGCCCCAGCATTTT
CDR3 protein: CASSQDSRGYSNQPQHF
D gene: TRBD1
J gene: TRBJ1-5
V gene: TRBV3-1
CDR3 length: 17
clone size: .

CDR3 DNA: TGCAGCCCGTGGCGACGGGATGGAAACGGGGTGGATTTT
CDR3 protein: CSPWRRDGNGVDF
D gene: .
J gene: TRBJ1-3
V gene: TRBV29-1
CDR3 length: 13
clone size: many

CDR3 DNA: TGTGCCTGGAACCACCCCCTCGGGGTGAACACTGAAGCTTTCTTT
CDR3 protein: CAWNHPLGVNTEAFF
D gene: .
J gene: TRBJ1-1
V gene: TRBV30
CDR3 length: 15
clone size: .

CDR3 DNA: TGTGCCAGCTCCCCCCGGCAGGACGCTAATCAGCCCCAGCATTTT
CDR3 protein: CASSPRQDANQPQHF
D gene: .
J gene: TRBJ1-5
V gene: TRBV18
CDR3 length: 15
clone size: .

CDR3 DNA: TGCAGCGTGCCATTTAACACTGAAGCTTTCTTT
CDR3 protein: CSVPFNTEAFF
D gene: .
J gene: TRBJ1-1
V gene: TRBV29-1
CDR3 length: 11
clone size: .

CDR3 DNA: TGCGCCAGCAGCTTGGACGGAGTCAATCAGCCCCAGCATTTT
CDR3 protein: CASSLDGVNQPQHF
D gene: .
J gene: TRBJ1-5
V gene: TRBV5-1
CDR3 length: 14
clone size: many

CDR3 DNA: TGCAGTGCTAATGTCCCCCTGATGAACACTGAAGCTTTCTTT
CDR3 protein: CSANVPLMNTEAFF
D gene: .
J gene: TRBJ1-1
V gene: TRBV20-1
CDR3 length: 14
clone size: .

CDR3 DNA: TGTGCCAGCAGCGGACTAGCTGCGACCGGGGAGCTGTTTTTT
CDR3 protein: CASSGLAATGELFF
D gene: TRBD2
J gene: TRBJ2-2
V gene: TRBV12-3/TRBV12-4
CDR3 length: 14
clone size: .

CDR3 DNA: TGTGCCAGCAGCAGACGGGGGGCGATCACTGAAGCTTTCTTT
CDR3 protein: CASSRRGAITEAFF
D gene: .
J gene: TRBJ1-1
V gene: TRBV12-3/TRBV12-4
CDR3 length: 14
clone size: many

CDR3 DNA: TGTGCCATCAGTGGGGACAGGTCCTTCTACGAGCAGTACTTC
CDR3 protein: CAISGDRSFYEQYF
D gene: TRBD1
J gene: TRBJ2-7
V gene: TRBV10-3
CDR3 length: 14
clone size: many

CDR3 DNA: TGTGCCAGCAGCTCCAGCCGGAGTGGAGCGTGGGACTATGGCTACACCTTC
CDR3 protein: CASSSSRSGAWDYGYTF
D gene: .
J gene: TRBJ1-2
V gene: TRBV7-8
CDR3 length: 17
clone size: .

CDR3 DNA: TGTGCCACCAGCAGAGATCGGGGGGCGAGGGAGCAGTACTTC
CDR3 protein: CATSRDRGAREQYF
D gene: .
J gene: TRBJ2-7
V gene: TRBV15
CDR3 length: 14
clone size: .

CDR3 DNA: TGTGCCAGCAGCTCCATCCACAGGGGCCTACGGGAGGGGGAGCAGTACTTC
CDR3 protein: CASSSIHRGLREGEQYF
D gene: .
J gene: TRBJ2-7
V gene: TRBV7-2
CDR3 length: 17
clone size: many

CDR3 DNA: TGTGCCAGCAGTACCTCAGGGGAAGGTAGTCAGCCCCAGCATTTT
CDR3 protein: CASSTSGEGSQPQHF
D gene: .
J gene: TRBJ1-5
V gene: TRBV27
CDR3 length: 15
clone size: .